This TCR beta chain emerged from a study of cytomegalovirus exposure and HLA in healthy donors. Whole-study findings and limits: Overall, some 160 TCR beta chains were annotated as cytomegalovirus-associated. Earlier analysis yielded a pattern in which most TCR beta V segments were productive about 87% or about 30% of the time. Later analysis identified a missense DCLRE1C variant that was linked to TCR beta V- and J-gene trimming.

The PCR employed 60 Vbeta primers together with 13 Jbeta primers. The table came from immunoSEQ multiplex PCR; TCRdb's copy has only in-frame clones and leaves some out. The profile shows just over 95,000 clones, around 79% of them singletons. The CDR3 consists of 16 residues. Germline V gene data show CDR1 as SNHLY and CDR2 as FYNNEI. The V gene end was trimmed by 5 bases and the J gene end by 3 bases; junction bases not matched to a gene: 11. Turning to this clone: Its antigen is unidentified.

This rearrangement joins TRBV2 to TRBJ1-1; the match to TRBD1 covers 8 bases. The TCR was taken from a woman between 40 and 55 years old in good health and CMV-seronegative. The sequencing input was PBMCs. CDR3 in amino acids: CASSQTGEQRDTEAFF. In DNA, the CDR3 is TGTGCCAGCAGTCAGACAGGGGAACAGAGGGACACTGAAGCTTTCTTT.